One sample yielded the 5 T cell receptor beta chains listed below, sequenced in a study of blood T cell repertoires in COVID-19. Generated by immunoSEQ multiplex PCR, the TCRdb table keeps only in-frame clones and is missing some. Among around 100,000 clones listed, 82% were seen once. The source material was peripheral blood. These TCRs come from a man in his 70s with acute or convalescent COVID-19.

The genes are TRBV5-1 and TRBJ1-6; D gene ambiguous. The CDR3 length is 14 residues. V lost 6 bases and J lost 1, with 8 bases in between. Germline assignment: CDR1 SGHRS and CDR2 YFSETQ. The CDR3 here is CASKPVSYNSPLHF. The DNA of the CDR3 is TGCGCCAGCAAACCGGTATCCTATAATTCACCCCTCCACTTT.

The count of this clone is one. This chain links TRBV5-6 with TRBJ1-5; a weak D match, TRBD1 (5 bases). V was trimmed by 3 bases and J by 4 bases, leaving 11 bases between them. The CDR3 is 14 amino acids. From germline, CDR1 is SGHDT and CDR2 YYEEEE. The CDR3 region is CASSSGGRNQPQHF. The CDR3 nucleotides read TGTGCCAGCAGCTCGGGGGGACGGAATCAGCCCCAGCATTTT. Full variable domain (outside the CDR3, taken from reference TRBV5-6 and TRBJ1-5): DAGVTQSPTHLIKTRGQQVTLRCSPKSGHDTVSWYQQALGQGPQFIFQYYEEEERQRGNFPDRFSGHQFPNYSSELNVNALLLGDSALYLCASSSGGRNQPQHFGDGTRLSIL.

The genes are TRBV3-1 (or the pseudogene TRBV3-2) and TRBJ1-4; D is uncertain. Germline CDR1 and CDR2: LGHDT and YNNKEL (reference sequence). The V end was cut by 4 bases, the J end by 2 bases, with 20 bases between. There are 18 residues in the CDR3. The CDR3 DNA reads TGTGCCAGCAGCCCCCATGACACTTCTGGGCCGACTAATGAAAAACTGTTTTTT. Residues: CASSPHDTSGPTNEKLFF.

This rearrangement joins TRBV12-5 to TRBJ1-1; 10 nucleotides align to TRBD1. The V segment lost 0 bases and the J segment 5 bases; nucleotides outside the gene matches: 6. There are 16 residues in the CDR3. Looked up from germline, CDR1 is LGHNT and CDR2 is FRNRAP. The CDR3 DNA reads TGTGCTAGTGGTTTGGTACTGGACAGGGGGATAACTGAAGCTTTCTTT. Amino acid sequence: CASGLVLDRGITEAFF.

This chain links TRBV5-1 with TRBJ2-5; 14 bases agree with TRBD2. Germline CDR1 is SGHRS and CDR2 is YFSETQ. V dropped 4 bases and J dropped 5; count of bases not matched to a gene: 7. This CDR3 comprises 16 residues. The CDR3 coding sequence is TGCGCCAGCAGCCCGACTAGCGGGAGGGCCGGGGAGACCCAGTACTTC. This codes for CASSPTSGRAGETQYF.